The present TCR beta chain was sequenced within a study of PD-1 blockade in classical Hodgkin lymphoma. The germline gives CDR1 MDHEN, CDR2 SYDVKM. V was pared by 3 bases and J by 4 bases, with 12 bases between. The CDR3 is made up of 14 amino acids. Data came from immunoSEQ multiplex PCR; TCRdb stores just in-frame clones and leaves some out. The sample includes tens of thousands of clones, around 90% of them seen just once. Time point here: cycle 4 day 1 (C4D1), after 6 weeks of nivolumab. Exposure to brentuximab vedotin varied, and each patient had relapsed following autologous stem cell transplantation.

This receptor was taken from a human donor with classical Hodgkin lymphoma. The sample in question was peripheral blood mononuclear cells (PBMCs), obtained before the fourth cycle of nivolumab. The rearrangement uses TRBV28 and TRBJ1-2; possible D gene TRBD1, 5 bases. The CDR3 sequence is CASSFTGGFYGYTF. Written as DNA, the CDR3 is TGTGCCAGCAGTTTTACTGGGGGATTCTATGGCTACACCTTC.